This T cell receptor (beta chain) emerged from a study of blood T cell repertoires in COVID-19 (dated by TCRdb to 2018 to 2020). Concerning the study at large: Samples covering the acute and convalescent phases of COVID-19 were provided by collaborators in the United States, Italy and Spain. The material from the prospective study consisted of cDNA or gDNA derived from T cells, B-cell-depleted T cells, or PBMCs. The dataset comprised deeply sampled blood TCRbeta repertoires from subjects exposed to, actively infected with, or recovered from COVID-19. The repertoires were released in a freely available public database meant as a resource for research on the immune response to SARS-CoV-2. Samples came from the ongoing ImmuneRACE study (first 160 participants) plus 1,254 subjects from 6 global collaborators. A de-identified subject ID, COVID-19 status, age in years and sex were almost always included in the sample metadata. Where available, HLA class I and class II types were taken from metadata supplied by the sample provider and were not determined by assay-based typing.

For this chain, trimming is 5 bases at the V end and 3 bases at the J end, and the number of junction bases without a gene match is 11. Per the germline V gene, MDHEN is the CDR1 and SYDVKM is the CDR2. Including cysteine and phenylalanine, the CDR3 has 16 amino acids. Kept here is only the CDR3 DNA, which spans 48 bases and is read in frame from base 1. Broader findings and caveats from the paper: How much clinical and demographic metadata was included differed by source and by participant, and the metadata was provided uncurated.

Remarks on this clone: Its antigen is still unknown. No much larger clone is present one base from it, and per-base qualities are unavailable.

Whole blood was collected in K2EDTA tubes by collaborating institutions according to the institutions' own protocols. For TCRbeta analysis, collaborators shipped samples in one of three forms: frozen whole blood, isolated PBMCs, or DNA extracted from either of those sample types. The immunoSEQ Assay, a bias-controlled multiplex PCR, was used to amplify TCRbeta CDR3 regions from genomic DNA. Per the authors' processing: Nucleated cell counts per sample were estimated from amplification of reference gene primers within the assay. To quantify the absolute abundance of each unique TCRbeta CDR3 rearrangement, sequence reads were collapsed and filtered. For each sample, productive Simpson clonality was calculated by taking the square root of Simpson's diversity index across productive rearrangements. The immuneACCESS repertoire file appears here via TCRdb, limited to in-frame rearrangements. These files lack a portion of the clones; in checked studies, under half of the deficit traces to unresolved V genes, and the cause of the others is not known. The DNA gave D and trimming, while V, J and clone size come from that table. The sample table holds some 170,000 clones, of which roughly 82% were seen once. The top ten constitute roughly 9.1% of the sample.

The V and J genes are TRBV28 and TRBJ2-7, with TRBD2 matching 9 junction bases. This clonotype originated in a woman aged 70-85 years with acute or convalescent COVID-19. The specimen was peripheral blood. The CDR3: CASSKHAGTSHYEQYF. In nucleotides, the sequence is TGTGCCAGCAGTAAACACGCCGGGACTAGCCACTACGAGCAGTACTTC.